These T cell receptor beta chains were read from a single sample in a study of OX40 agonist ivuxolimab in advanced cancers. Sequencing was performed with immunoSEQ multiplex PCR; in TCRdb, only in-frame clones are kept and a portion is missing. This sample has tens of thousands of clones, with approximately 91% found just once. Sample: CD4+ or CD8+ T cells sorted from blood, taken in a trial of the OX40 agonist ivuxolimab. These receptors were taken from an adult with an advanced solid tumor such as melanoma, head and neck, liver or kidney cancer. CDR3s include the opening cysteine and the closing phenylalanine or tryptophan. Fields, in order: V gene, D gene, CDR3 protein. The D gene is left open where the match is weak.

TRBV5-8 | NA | CASSDRDPRLYEQYF
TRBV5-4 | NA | CASSGERWYNEQFF
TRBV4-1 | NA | CASSQESGAYEQYF
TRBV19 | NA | CASSSYRATSSNQPQHF
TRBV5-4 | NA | CASSLWHGILDTQYF
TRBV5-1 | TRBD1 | CASSLGTGVGEQYF
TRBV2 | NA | CASSLRAEYEQYF
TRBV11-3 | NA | CASSLQGGAEAFF
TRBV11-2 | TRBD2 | CASSQAGGRSYNEQFF
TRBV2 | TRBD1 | CASSPRQGNTEAFF
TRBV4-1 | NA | CASSQPRLSRTENTGELFF
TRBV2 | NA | CASSAQGDGNQPQHF
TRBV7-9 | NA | CASSPPVNYGYTF
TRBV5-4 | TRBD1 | CASSSGQGADQPQHF
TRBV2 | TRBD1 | CASRSSGGGRNQPQHF
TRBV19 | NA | CASSMGVPGQPQHF
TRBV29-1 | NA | CSVVGVMNTGELFF
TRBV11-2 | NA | CAISSTGANVLTF
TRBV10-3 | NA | CAISETRRRVDEQYF
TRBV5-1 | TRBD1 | CASSGDSFYEQYF
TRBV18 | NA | CASSSRQENYGYTF
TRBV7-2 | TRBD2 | CASSPEAGEVYNEQFF
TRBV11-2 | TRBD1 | CASSTMTGEGGYTF
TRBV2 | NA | CASSERSFSTDTQYF
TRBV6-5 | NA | CASSSGGRVGIYGYTF
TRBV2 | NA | CASSPASQYNEQFF
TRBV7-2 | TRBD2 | CASSQALAGRETQYF
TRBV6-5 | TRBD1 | CASSRQGYYEQYF
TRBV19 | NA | CASTQSWTNYGYTF
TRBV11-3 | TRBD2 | CASSLGLAYNEQFF
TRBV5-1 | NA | CASSLGSSNEKLFF
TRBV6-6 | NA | CASSGFTAYGYTF
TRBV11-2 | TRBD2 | CASSLEGGSKDEQYF
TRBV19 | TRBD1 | CASSVLRGGEAFF
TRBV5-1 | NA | CASSNSGVATQYF
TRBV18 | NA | CASSPRVPEGDTGELFF
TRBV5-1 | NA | CASSLAPGRDTQYF
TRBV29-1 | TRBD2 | CSADTGLAGDYEQYF
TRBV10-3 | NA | CAIKAGTNEKLFF
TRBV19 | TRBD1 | CASSILQGDTGELFF
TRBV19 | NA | CASSTDDDQPQHF
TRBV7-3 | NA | CASSSSPAETQYF
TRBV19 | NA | CASSADKPNYGYTF
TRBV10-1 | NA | CASIFAKGGIGSGNEQYF
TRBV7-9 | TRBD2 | CASSLAGLAGGVLTDTQYF
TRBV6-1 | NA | CASSEYYEQYF
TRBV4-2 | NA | CASREVWGQGENIQYF
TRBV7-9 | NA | CASSVEPGREPYEQYF
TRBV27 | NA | CASSLWLEGSEQYF
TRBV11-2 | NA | CASRGVGVEKLFF
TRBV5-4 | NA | CASSSGYEQYF
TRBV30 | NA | CAWSVLHTDTQYF
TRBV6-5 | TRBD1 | CASSYLQQGFTGELFF
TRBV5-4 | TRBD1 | CASSWGQGTEAFF
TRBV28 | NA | CASSNLYEQYF
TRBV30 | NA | CAWSVSTGQPQHF